This paragraph reports one TCR beta chain. These data originate in a study of CD8+ T cells in alopecia areata. Extracted RNA was reverse transcribed, and the resulting cDNA served as sequencing template. The data were produced by immunoSEQ multiplex PCR, yet TCRdb's version contains in-frame clones alone and is incomplete. The table lists some 220,000 clones, more than 45% of them singletons, with roughly 1.5% in the top ten. The CDR3 covers 13 residues. Trimming shortened V by 1 base and J by 5 bases, and 11 bases separated the two germline ends. Per germline, CDR1 SQVTM and CDR2 ANQGSEA. The treatment is: oral pan-JAK inhibitor, 5-10 mg twice daily.

The gene calls are TRBV29-1 and TRBJ1-2; possible D gene TRBD1, 5 bases. This clonotype was obtained from a human donor with alopecia areata. The sample consisted of CD4+ T cells sorted from blood, taken at week 4, from a patient treated with tofacitinib. The CDR3 sequence: CSVEAQALYGYTF. CDR3 nucleotides: TGCAGCGTTGAAGCACAGGCCTTATATGGCTACACCTTC.